This TCR beta chain emerged from a study of cytomegalovirus exposure and HLA in healthy donors. V was cut by 6 bases and J by 0 bases, with 11 bases left in between. CDR1 and CDR2 from the germline V gene are KGHSH and LQKENI. This CDR3 region has 15 residues. Amplification used 60 Vbeta primers and 13 Jbeta primers. Repertoires were generated with immunoSEQ multiplex PCR, while TCRdb's copy carries only in-frame clones and drops some. Among approximately 140,000 clones listed, around two thirds were seen once. The source is a woman under 30 in good health and CMV-seronegative. The sample was PBMCs. V usage is TRBV18 and J usage is TRBJ2-2, with D tentatively TRBD2 (5 bases). CDR3 residues: CASSLAGANTGELFF. The CDR3, as DNA: TGTGCCAGCTCCCTAGCCGGCGCGAACACCGGGGAGCTGTTTTTT. The full variable domain, completed using reference TRBV18 and TRBJ2-2, is NAGVMQNPRHLVRRRGQEARLRCSPMKGHSHVYWYRQLPEEGLKFMVYLQKENIIDESGMPKERFSAEFPKEGPSILRIQQVVRGDSAAYFCASSLAGANTGELFFGEGSRLTVL.